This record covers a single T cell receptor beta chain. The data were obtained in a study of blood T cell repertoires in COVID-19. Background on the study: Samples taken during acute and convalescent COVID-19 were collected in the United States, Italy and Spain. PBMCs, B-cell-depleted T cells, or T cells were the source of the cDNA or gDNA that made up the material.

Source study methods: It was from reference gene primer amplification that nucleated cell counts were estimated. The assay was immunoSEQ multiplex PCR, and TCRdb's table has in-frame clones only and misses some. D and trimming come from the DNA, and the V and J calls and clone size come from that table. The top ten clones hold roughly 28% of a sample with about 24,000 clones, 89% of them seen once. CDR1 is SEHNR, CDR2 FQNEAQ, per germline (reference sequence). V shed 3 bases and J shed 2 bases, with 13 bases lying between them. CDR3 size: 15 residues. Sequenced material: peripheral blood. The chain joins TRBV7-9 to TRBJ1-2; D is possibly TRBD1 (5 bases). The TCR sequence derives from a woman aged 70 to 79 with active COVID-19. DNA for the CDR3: TGTGCCAGCAGCTTCGGGGGAGCAATAAACTATGGCTACACCTTC. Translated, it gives CASSFGGAINYGYTF.